This T cell receptor beta chain comes out of a study of blood T cell repertoires in COVID-19. Background on the study: PBMCs, B-cell-depleted T cells, or T cells provided the cDNA or gDNA that made up the material.

As originally analysed: Cell counts per sample came from amplifying reference gene primers. Clones were read by immunoSEQ multiplex PCR, and TCRdb kept only the in-frame ones, dropping some. V and J calls and clone size are copied from that table; D and trimming were computed from the DNA. This sample has 150,000 to 200,000 clones, with around 88% found just once. The CDR3 runs 14 residues. The germline gives CDR1 SGHRS, CDR2 YFSETQ. Trimming removed 1 base at V and 2 bases at J, with 10 bases between. The origin of this receptor is a woman aged 30 to 39 with acute or convalescent COVID-19. Sample: peripheral blood. This chain uses TRBV5-1 with TRBJ2-7, with D tentatively TRBD2 (5 bases). The CDR3 region has the DNA TGCGCCAGCAGCTTGACTAGAGGCCCCTACGAGCAGTACTTC. It specifies CASSLTRGPYEQYF.